These 20 T cell receptor beta chains were all obtained from the same sample, sequenced in a study of blood T cell repertoires in COVID-19. TCRdb's copy holds only in-frame clones and misses some; the assay was immunoSEQ multiplex PCR. The top ten hold approximately 8% of the sample, which has fewer than 85,000 clones, approximately 87% seen once. Input material: peripheral blood. The receptors here all came from a man aged 50 to 59 with active COVID-19.

This clone was picked up a small number of times. CDR3 amino acids: CASSAGGGPWEQYF. As DNA, the CDR3 is TGTGCCAGTAGTGCCGGAGGTGGCCCTTGGGAGCAGTACTTC. The chain employs TRBV19 and TRBJ2-7; perhaps TRBD2 as D (5 bases). This CDR3 region has 14 residues. Trimming cost V 5 bases and J 7 bases, with 18 bases left between them. CDR1 is LNHDA and CDR2 is SQIVND in the germline V gene (reference sequence). The whole variable domain, filled in from reference TRBV19 and TRBJ2-7, reads DGGITQSPKYLFRKEGQNVTLSCEQNLNHDAMYWYRQDPGQGLRLIYYSQIVNDFQKGDIAEGYSVSREKKESFPLTVTSAQKNPTAFYLCASSAGGGPWEQYFGPGTRLTVT.

This clone was seen only once. The rearrangement uses TRBV28 and TRBJ1-1; 8 positions match TRBD1. The CDR3 contains 15 residues. Germline CDR1 reads MDHEN; CDR2 reads SYDVKM. The V and J ends lost 4 bases and 3 bases, in that order; junction bases with no gene match: 7. The CDR3 sequence is CASSSPGGADTEAFF. The DNA of the CDR3 is TGTGCCAGCAGTTCCCCAGGGGGCGCCGACACTGAAGCTTTCTTT.

V is TRBV11-2 and J is TRBJ2-3, with 8 bases identical to TRBD2. CDR3 length: 16 residues. V trimming: 2 bases; J trimming: 2 bases; junction bases outside the gene matches: 6. Germline V gene data show CDR1 as SGHAT and CDR2 as FQNNGV. The CDR3 nucleotides read TGTGCCAGCAGCTTATTGCGCGGGGGGATCACAGATACGCAGTATTTT. As protein: CASSLLRGGITDTQYF.

This clone was seen more than once but under ten times. The rearrangement links TRBV5-8 to TRBJ1-6; D is possibly TRBD1 (6 bases). The CDR3 loop spans 15 amino acids. Germline loops: CDR1 SGHTS, CDR2 YDEGEE. With 1 base removed from V and 4 bases from J, the gap between germline ends came to 9 bases. The CDR3 protein is CASSLMTGYNSPLHF. The DNA of the CDR3 is TGTGCCAGCAGCTTGATGACAGGATATAATTCACCCCTCCACTTT. The full variable domain, rest sourced from reference TRBV5-8 and TRBJ1-6, is EAGVTQSPTHLIKTRGQQATLRCSPISGHTSVYWYQQALGLGLQFLLWYDEGEERNRGNFPPRFSGRQFPNYSSELNVNALELEDSALYLCASSLMTGYNSPLHFGNGTRLTVT.

The rearrangement uses TRBV5-6 and TRBJ1-2; 8 nucleotides align to TRBD1. Trimming removed 5 bases from V and 2 bases from J; junction bases left unmatched: 8. The length of the CDR3 is 15 residues. Germline V gene data show CDR1 as SGHDT and CDR2 as YYEEEE. This CDR3 is CASSWGQEGNYGYTF. DNA for the CDR3: TGTGCCAGCAGTTGGGGACAGGAGGGGAACTATGGCTACACCTTC.

V is TRBV7-2 and J is TRBJ2-1; TRBD1 matches 8 bases. The V gene end was trimmed by 6 bases and the J gene end by 8 bases; junction bases not matched to a gene: 12. Germline V gene sequence: CDR1 SGHTA, CDR2 FQGNSA. The CDR3 extends over 15 amino acids. The CDR3 loop reads CASRQGSGQADEQFF. In nucleotides, the CDR3 is TGTGCCAGCAGACAAGGGTCGGGACAGGCCGATGAGCAGTTCTTC.

The gene calls are TRBV15 and TRBJ1-2; 11 bases are a match to TRBD1. The CDR3 runs to 15 residues. The germline V gene encodes CDR1 LNHNV and CDR2 YYDKDF (reference sequence). Germline trimming cut 2 bases from V and 8 bases from J; bases unmatched to any gene: 7. CDR3 bases: TGTGCCACCAGCAGAAGGGACAGGGGGATGGAAGGCTACACCTTC. It is translated as CATSRRDRGMEGYTF.

The V gene is TRBV11-2, the J gene TRBJ2-1; the D is unclear. V lost 5 bases to trimming and J lost 6 bases, with 17 bases between them. CDR1 SGHAT and CDR2 FQNNGV come from the germline V gene. This CDR3 region has 15 residues. DNA of the CDR3: TGTGCCAGCAGCCCCCCCTTCCGGGTCAGCAATGAGCAGTTCTTC. Translated, it gives CASSPPFRVSNEQFF.

This clone was seen a handful of times. The rearrangement joins TRBV14 to TRBJ1-6; perhaps TRBD1 as D (5 bases). V was pared by 4 bases and J by 10 bases, with 17 bases between. The CDR3 spans 15 residues. Germline V gives CDR1 SGHDN, CDR2 FVKESK. CDR3: CASSRQQFFRSPLHF. CDR3 DNA: TGTGCCAGCAGCCGACAGCAATTTTTTCGCTCACCCCTCCACTTT.

V is TRBV4-1 and J is TRBJ1-1; D might be TRBD1 (5 bases). This CDR3 region has 17 residues. CDR1 is MGHRA, CDR2 YSYEKL, per germline. Between the trimmed V and J ends, which lost 1 base and 4 bases, there was a span of 19 bases. CDR3 sequence reads: CASSQGIGGMSGTEAFF. CDR3 bases: TGCGCCAGCAGCCAAGGAATTGGGGGGATGTCGGGCACTGAAGCTTTCTTT.

The chain has TRBV6-5 and TRBJ1-2, with a tentative D call TRBD1 (5 bases). Trimming left V 6 bases short and J 4 bases short, with 18 bases between. This CDR3 is built from 15 residues. Germline CDR1 is MNHEY and CDR2 is SVGAGI. The CDR3 region has the DNA TGTGCCAGCAGCGGTCGGGGGGGATTAATCTATGGCTACACCTTC. Its translation is CASSGRGGLIYGYTF.

The chain combines TRBV7-9 with TRBJ2-3, with TRBD1 identical over 9 bases. Trimming cost V 5 bases and J 4 bases; bases outside gene matches: 13. The CDR3 totals 17 residues. Germline CDR1 and CDR2: SEHNR and FQNEAQ (reference sequence). DNA of the CDR3: TGTGCCAGCAGCCCAACATCACAGGGGGCTTATCCAGATACGCAGTATTTT. Its protein product is CASSPTSQGAYPDTQYF.

The gene calls are TRBV28 and TRBJ2-3, with D perhaps matching TRBD1 (6 bases). V was clipped by 5 bases and J by 6 bases, with 18 bases between them. The germline V gene encodes CDR1 MDHEN and CDR2 SYDVKM. The length of the CDR3 is 15 residues. The CDR3 loop reads CASSPPGPRGDTQYF. The CDR3 DNA is TGTGCCAGCAGTCCTCCCGGGCCCAGGGGTGATACGCAGTATTTT.

This clone showed up just once. The chain uses TRBV9 and TRBJ2-7, with 7 bases fitting TRBD2. CDR1 and CDR2 from the germline V gene are SGDLS and YYNGEE. Trimming removed 3 bases from V and 2 bases from J; junction bases left unmatched: 8. The CDR3 runs to 15 residues. The CDR3 DNA reads as TGTGCCAGCAGCGGTACTAGCGACCCCACCTACGAGCAGTACTTC. Translation: CASSGTSDPTYEQYF.

The chain couples TRBV6-5 to TRBJ1-4, with D maybe TRBD1 (6 bases). V was pared by 2 bases and J by 8 bases, with 15 bases between. The germline gives CDR1 MNHEY, CDR2 SVGAGI. This CDR3 contains 15 residues. The CDR3: CASSYGLGGGEKLFF. The DNA for the CDR3 is TGTGCCAGCAGTTACGGCCTAGGGGGAGGGGAAAAACTGTTTTTT.

This chain connects TRBV2 to TRBJ1-3, with 7 bases lining up with TRBD1. Germline V gene data show CDR1 as SNHLY and CDR2 as FYNNEI. The junction had 9 bases not matched to a gene; V was cut back by 4 bases and J by 6 bases. The CDR3 has 15 residues. In DNA, the CDR3 is TGTGCCAGCAGTGCACAGACAGGGAGGTCAAACACCATATATTTT. Residues: CASSAQTGRSNTIYF. Together with reference TRBV2 and TRBJ1-3, the CDR3 gives the full variable domain: EPEVTQTPSHQVTQMGQEVILRCVPISNHLYFYWYRQILGQKVEFLVSFYNNEISEKSEIFDDQFSVERPDGSNFTLKIRSTKLEDSAMYFCASSAQTGRSNTIYFGEGSWLTVV.

This clone was counted a single time. The chain links TRBV24-1 to TRBJ2-3; D is perhaps TRBD2 (5 bases). Trimming removed 2 bases at V and 3 bases at J, with 14 bases between. The CDR3 runs to 16 residues. In germline, CDR1 is KGHDR, CDR2 SFDVKD. In DNA form, the CDR3 reads TGTGCCACCAGTGATTCCTTGGGTCCGGGGACAGATACGCAGTATTTT. Its protein is CATSDSLGPGTDTQYF.

This clone showed up just once. The chain carries TRBV15 and TRBJ2-3, with 7 positions matching TRBD2. Germline CDR1 and CDR2: LNHNV and YYDKDF (reference sequence). CDR3 length: 13 amino acids. V was pared by 6 bases and J by 11 bases, with 11 bases of the junction left unmatched. The CDR3 loop reads CATSQPWGGGQYF. The DNA for the CDR3 is TGTGCCACCAGTCAGCCGTGGGGGGGTGGGCAGTATTTT.

CDR3 protein: CASQLAGTGLNEQYF. The CDR3 DNA is TGTGCCAGTCAACTTGCGGGGACAGGATTAAACGAGCAGTACTTC. The gene calls are TRBV19 and TRBJ2-7; 8 positions agree with TRBD1. The CDR3 covers 15 residues. Germline lookup yields CDR1 LNHDA and CDR2 SQIVND (reference sequence). V trimming: 8 bases; J trimming: 5 bases; junction bases outside the gene matches: 14.

The V and J genes are TRBV25-1 and TRBJ2-5; 12 bases match TRBD1. This CDR3 contains 18 residues. Germline lookup yields CDR1 MGHDK and CDR2 SYGVNS. Trimming removed 6 bases from V and 4 bases from J; junction bases left unmatched: 15. The CDR3 DNA is TGTGCCAGCAGGGCGATGGGGACAGGGGGCGACGAGGGAGAGACCCAGTACTTC. It codes for CASRAMGTGGDEGETQYF.